The 21 T cell receptor beta chains presented below share a single source sample, sequenced in a study of blood T cell repertoires in COVID-19. Libraries were prepared by immunoSEQ multiplex PCR; TCRdb keeps only in-frame clonotypes and omits some of them. Here the sample spans about 170,000 clones, 74% being singletons. Sequencing was carried out using peripheral blood. These receptor sequences come from a woman older than 75 with acute or convalescent COVID-19.

CDR3 loop: CASSSTSNTGELFF. The DNA for the CDR3 is TGCGCCAGCAGCTCGACTAGCAACACCGGGGAGCTGTTTTTT. The rearrangement joins TRBV5-1 to TRBJ2-2; 7 positions match TRBD2. V lost 3 bases and J lost 2; bases outside the gene matches: 1. CDR3 length: 14 amino acids. Per the germline V gene, CDR1 is SGHRS and CDR2 is YFSETQ.

The chain carries TRBV6-6 and TRBJ1-5; D call uncertain. The V end lost 6 bases, the J end lost 2 bases, and 11 bases lay between the germline ends. Germline-derived CDR1 and CDR2 are MNHNY and SVGAGI (reference sequence). The length of the CDR3 is 14 residues. The chain's CDR3 is CASSLRGGNQPQHF. The CDR3 DNA is TGTGCCAGCAGCCTCCGGGGAGGCAATCAGCCCCAGCATTTT.

V gene TRBV6-6 combines with J gene TRBJ2-3; TRBD1 aligns across 7 bases. Germline V CDR1 and CDR2: MNHNY, SVGAGI (reference sequence). With V trimmed by 6 bases and J by 6 bases, 6 bases remained unmatched. The CDR3 is made up of 13 amino acids. CDR3 sequence (DNA): TGTGCCAGCAGCTGGGACAGACGGGATACGCAGTATTTT. Translating gives CASSWDRRDTQYF.

A few counts support this clone. V is TRBV19 and J is TRBJ2-1, with D maybe TRBD2 (6 bases). The CDR3 spans 16 residues. V was pared by 6 bases and J by 1 base, with 16 bases between. Germline V CDR1 and CDR2: LNHDA, SQIVND (reference sequence). The chain's CDR3 is CASRMEGLTSYNEQFF. The CDR3 nucleotides are TGTGCCAGTAGGATGGAGGGGTTGACGTCCTACAATGAGCAGTTCTTC.

About this clone: The DNA is left out, because the CDR3 cannot be placed on it with certainty; the CDR3 is given as TCRdb lists it. Here the CDR3 reads CASSREGEGVKLSF. This chain links TRBV6-5 with TRBJ1-1. CDR1 and CDR2 from the germline V gene are MNHEY and SVGAGI. Including both end residues, the CDR3 is 14 amino acids long.

The chain carries TRBV18 and TRBJ2-7; the match to TRBD2 covers 14 bases. The CDR3 extends over 14 amino acids. The trim removed 5 bases at V and 6 bases at J, leaving 3 bases unmatched. CDR1 KGHSH and CDR2 LQKENI come from the germline V gene. The CDR3 reads CASSGTSGRSEQYF. In DNA, the CDR3 is TGTGCCAGCTCAGGGACTAGCGGGAGATCCGAGCAGTACTTC.

The chain links TRBV6-5 to TRBJ2-5; unclear D gene. Germline CDR1 and CDR2: MNHEY and SVGAGI. The CDR3 extends over 13 amino acids. The germline V and J ends were trimmed by 2 bases and 0 bases, with 4 bases remaining between them. The CDR3 is CASSYSNQETQYF. The CDR3 DNA reads TGTGCCAGCAGTTACAGCAACCAAGAGACCCAGTACTTC.

This rearrangement joins TRBV6-6 to TRBJ1-2, with D unclear. Germline CDR1 is MNHNY and CDR2 is SVGAGI (reference sequence). The V end was cut by 2 bases, the J end by 4 bases, with 8 bases between. The CDR3 runs 13 residues. CDR3 protein: CASSYGPPYGYTF. CDR3 nucleotide sequence: TGTGCCAGCAGTTACGGCCCCCCCTATGGCTACACCTTC.

This clone occurred a few times. The J gene is TRBJ2-3, the V gene TRBV15; 7 nucleotides line up with TRBD2. This CDR3 spans 15 amino acids. V dropped 1 base and J dropped 3; count of bases not matched to a gene: 4. The V gene's germline CDR1 is LNHNV and CDR2 YYDKDF (reference sequence). Written as DNA, the CDR3 is TGTGCCACCAGCAGAGGCGGGAGTGGGACAGATACGCAGTATTTT. This sequence encodes CATSRGGSGTDTQYF. The full variable domain, rest sourced from reference TRBV15 and TRBJ2-3, is DAMVIQNPRYQVTQFGKPVTLSCSQTLNHNVMYWYQQKSSQAPKLLFHYYDKDFNNEADTPDNFQSRRPNTSFCFLDIRSPGLGDTAMYLCATSRGGSGTDTQYFGPGTRLTVL.

This clone was counted a single time. The chain is built from TRBV3-1 (or the pseudogene TRBV3-2) and TRBJ2-2; the D gene is possibly TRBD1 (6 bases). V shed 4 bases and J shed 1 base, with 16 bases lying between them. Germline values: CDR1 LGHDT, CDR2 YNNKEL (reference sequence). CDR3 length: 17 amino acids. The CDR3 region has the DNA TGTGCCAGCAGCCCATTATTAACAGGGCTGAACACCGGGGAGCTGTTTTTT. Residues: CASSPLLTGLNTGELFF.

The rearrangement links TRBV21-1 to TRBJ2-3; TRBD2, the table's D call, lacks a check against the DNA. TRBV21-1 is tagged as a pseudogene. The CDR3 has 15 residues. The CDR3 sequence is CASITRGLAGDTQYF. The CDR3, as DNA: TGTGCCAGCATCACACGCGGACTAGCGGGAGATACGCAGTATTTT.

This clone was seen more than once but under ten times. This rearrangement joins TRBV7-2 to TRBJ1-5; the D gene is possibly TRBD1 (5 bases). V was pared by 1 base and J by 11 bases, with 15 bases between. Germline V gene lookup returns CDR1 SGHTA and CDR2 FQGNSA. The CDR3 extends over 14 amino acids. The CDR3 is CASSLVSGIRAQHF. The CDR3 DNA is TGTGCCAGCAGCTTAGTATCAGGGATCAGAGCCCAGCATTTT. The full variable domain, rest sourced from reference TRBV7-2 and TRBJ1-5, is GAGVSQSPSNKVTEKGKDVELRCDPISGHTALYWYRQSLGQGLEFLIYFQGNSAPDKSGLPSDRFSAERTGGSVSTLTIQRTQQEDSAVYLCASSLVSGIRAQHFGDGTRLSIL.

A single count supports this clone. The rearrangement joins TRBV7-8 to TRBJ1-5, with 9 bases identical to TRBD1. Germline CDR1 and CDR2: SGHVS and FQNEAQ. V gave up 0 bases and J gave up 4 bases; unmatched junction bases: 4. The CDR3 is 16 residues long. The CDR3 protein is CASSLANRGLNQPQHF. The CDR3 nucleotides are TGTGCCAGCAGCTTAGCTAACAGGGGGCTTAATCAGCCCCAGCATTTT.

The rearrangement links TRBV5-1 to TRBJ2-1, with D uncertain. Germline-derived CDR1 and CDR2 are SGHRS and YFSETQ. The CDR3 sequence is 15 residues long. The V gene lost 0 bases and the J gene lost 0 bases, with 7 bases spanning the gap. Written as DNA, the CDR3 is TGCGCCAGCAGCTTGGAGTCGGGCTCCTACAATGAGCAGTTCTTC. Protein product: CASSLESGSYNEQFF.

The CDR3 DNA reads as TGTGCCAGCAGCTTATGGCGGGATGGGCGAAATGAGCAGTTCTTC. Translating it yields CASSLWRDGRNEQFF. V usage is TRBV7-9 and J usage is TRBJ2-1, with D perhaps TRBD2 (6 bases). The CDR3 covers 15 residues. Trimming shortened V by 2 bases and J by 7 bases, and 15 bases separated the two germline ends. The V gene's germline CDR1 is SEHNR and CDR2 FQNEAQ (reference sequence).

This clone has a single count. The chain uses TRBV19 and TRBJ2-5, with a tentative D call TRBD2 (5 bases). V lost 7 bases and J 2 bases, leaving 14 bases between the germline ends. CDR1 and CDR2 (germline): LNHDA, SQIVND (reference sequence). The CDR3 totals 14 residues. The chain's CDR3 is CASTPRGSQETQYF. The CDR3 DNA sequence: TGTGCCAGTACCCCCCGAGGGAGTCAAGAGACCCAGTACTTC.

The J gene is TRBJ2-1, the V gene TRBV24-1, with a tentative D call TRBD1 (6 bases). The CDR3 extends over 14 amino acids. V dropped 7 bases and J dropped 2 bases, with 11 bases sitting between them. Germline CDR1 is KGHDR and CDR2 is SFDVKD. The CDR3 DNA follows: TGTGCCACCAGCCGGGACACCCCCTACAATGAGCAGTTCTTC. This translates into CATSRDTPYNEQFF.

This clone showed up just once. The chain joins TRBV27 to TRBJ1-5, with 8 bases fitting TRBD1. The CDR3 totals 13 residues. Germline V gives CDR1 MNHEY, CDR2 SMNVEV (reference sequence). With V trimmed by 7 bases and J by 6 bases, 5 bases remained unmatched. CDR3 nucleotides: TGTGCCAGCACCCAACAGGGGGGTCAGCCCCAGCATTTT. This sequence encodes CASTQQGGQPQHF.

The V gene is TRBV28, the J gene TRBJ1-1, with D tentatively TRBD1 (5 bases). V was cut by 5 bases and J by 1 base, with 11 bases left in between. Germline V gives CDR1 MDHEN, CDR2 SYDVKM. The CDR3 sequence is 14 residues long. CDR3 amino acids: CASSPGQRNTEAFF. CDR3 sequence (DNA): TGTGCCAGCAGTCCCGGACAAAGGAACACTGAAGCTTTCTTT.

V is TRBV4-2 and J is TRBJ2-1; 13 nucleotides align to TRBD2. In germline, CDR1 is LGHNA, CDR2 YNFKEQ. The CDR3 contains 15 residues. V shed 4 bases, J shed 8 bases, and the junction held 5 bases outside the gene matches. The DNA for the CDR3 is TGTGCCAGCAGCCTAACTAGCGGGAGGGTGGATGAGCAGTTCTTC. It is translated as CASSLTSGRVDEQFF.

The J gene is TRBJ1-1, the V gene TRBV6-5; D not resolved. The length of the CDR3 is 10 residues. The V and J ends lost 5 bases and 7 bases respectively, with 5 bases between them. Germline-derived CDR1 and CDR2 are MNHEY and SVGAGI. Here the CDR3 reads CASSRREAFF. In DNA form, the CDR3 reads TGTGCCAGCAGTCGTCGTGAAGCTTTCTTT.